The 10 T cell receptor beta chains below come from one sample, sequenced in a study of blood T cell repertoires in COVID-19. Profiling relied on immunoSEQ multiplex PCR, and the TCRdb table lists in-frame clones only, not all of them. Of approximately 310,000 clones in the sample, 70% to 90% are singletons; the top ten hold roughly 2%. Material for sequencing was PBMCs or T cells enriched from blood (not recorded which). The receptors were gathered from a man between 25 and 39 years old who had recovered from COVID-19.

The chain has TRBV5-6 and TRBJ2-7, with TRBD2 identical over 7 bases. This CDR3 region has 15 residues. Germline assignment: CDR1 SGHDT and CDR2 YYEEEE. V lost 2 bases, J lost 3 bases, and 8 bases stayed unmatched. The CDR3 coding sequence is TGTGCCAGCAGCTTTGGGGGGAGGGCAGTCTACGAGCAGTACTTC. Translation: CASSFGGRAVYEQYF.

The rearrangement joins TRBV30 to TRBJ1-1; tentative D call: TRBD1 (5 bases). Germline lookup yields CDR1 GTSNPN and CDR2 SVGIG (reference sequence). The CDR3 runs 14 residues. Trimming took off 1 base at V and 6 bases at J, with 15 bases between the two ends. This chain's CDR3 is CAWSGAGMIPEAFF. The DNA for the CDR3 is TGTGCCTGGAGTGGTGCAGGGATGATCCCTGAAGCTTTCTTT.

Comment on this clone: Other DNA sequences in this specimen translate into the identical CDR3. V is TRBV18 and J is TRBJ2-3, with D possibly TRBD2 on 5 matching bases. The CDR3 contains 12 residues. V was shortened by 6 bases and J by 5 bases, with 9 bases between the two germline ends. The V gene's germline CDR1 is KGHSH and CDR2 LQKENI. The CDR3 here is CASSPRGDTQYF. DNA for the CDR3: TGTGCCAGCTCCCCCCGGGGAGATACGCAGTATTTT.

The rearrangement links TRBV19 to TRBJ1-1; a weak D match, TRBD1 (6 bases). V was clipped by 5 bases and J by 1 base, with 11 bases between them. The CDR3 sequence is 14 residues long. Per germline, CDR1 LNHDA and CDR2 SQIVND (reference sequence). CDR3 sequence: CASSLGAGNTEAFF. As DNA, the CDR3 is TGTGCCAGTAGTTTGGGGGCGGGGAACACTGAAGCTTTCTTT.

The rearrangement links TRBV4-1 to TRBJ2-1, with D unresolved. Germline CDR1 and CDR2: MGHRA and YSYEKL. There are 14 residues in the CDR3. The germline V and J ends were trimmed by 4 bases and 0 bases, with 7 bases remaining between them. As DNA, the CDR3 is TGCGCCAGCAGCCGACTGAGCTCCTACAATGAGCAGTTCTTC. Protein sequence: CASSRLSSYNEQFF.

The chain uses TRBV7-2 and TRBJ2-7, with D tentatively TRBD2 (5 bases). Germline loops: CDR1 SGHTA, CDR2 FQGNSA. This CDR3 contains 14 residues. Trimming cost V 5 bases and J 2 bases, with 13 bases left between them. The CDR3 nucleotides read TGTGCCAGCAGCCCGGGGTCAGGCCCCTACGAGCAGTACTTC. This sequence encodes CASSPGSGPYEQYF.

The V call is TRBV15, the J call TRBJ1-6, with 9 bases aligning to TRBD1. The V and J ends lost 1 base and 8 bases, in that order; junction bases with no gene match: 0. Germline V lookup: CDR1 LNHNV, CDR2 YYDKDF (reference sequence). The CDR3 has 14 amino acids. The CDR3 region is CATSRGTGDSPLHF. The CDR3 nucleotides read TGTGCCACCAGCAGAGGGACAGGGGATTCACCCCTCCACTTT.

This chain uses TRBV7-2 with TRBJ2-7, with 7 bases that match TRBD1. Germline-derived CDR1 and CDR2 are SGHTA and FQGNSA. The CDR3 is 12 amino acids. V trimming: 4 bases; J trimming: 6 bases; junction bases outside the gene matches: 3. CDR3 in DNA: TGTGCCAGCAGCTCAGACAGGGTCGAGCAGTACTTC. Translated: CASSSDRVEQYF.

This clone was seen only a few times. The CDR3 sequence: CASSLAGTALSGQPQHF. CDR3 bases: TGTGCCAGCAGCTTGGCCGGGACAGCGCTATCAGGTCAGCCCCAGCATTTT. The genes are TRBV5-5 and TRBJ1-5; 7 bases match TRBD1. This CDR3 region has 17 residues. J was trimmed by 6 bases and V by 0 bases; bases with no gene match: 12. CDR1 is SGHKS and CDR2 is YYEKEE in the germline V gene (reference sequence).

V gene TRBV4-1 combines with J gene TRBJ1-2; D is possibly TRBD1 (6 bases). CDR1 is MGHRA and CDR2 is YSYEKL in the germline V gene. The CDR3 has 15 residues. With 1 base removed from V and 4 bases from J, the gap between germline ends came to 13 bases. The CDR3 region is CASSQGQASLYGYTF. Here the CDR3 DNA reads TGCGCCAGCAGCCAAGGACAGGCTTCGCTCTATGGCTACACCTTC.